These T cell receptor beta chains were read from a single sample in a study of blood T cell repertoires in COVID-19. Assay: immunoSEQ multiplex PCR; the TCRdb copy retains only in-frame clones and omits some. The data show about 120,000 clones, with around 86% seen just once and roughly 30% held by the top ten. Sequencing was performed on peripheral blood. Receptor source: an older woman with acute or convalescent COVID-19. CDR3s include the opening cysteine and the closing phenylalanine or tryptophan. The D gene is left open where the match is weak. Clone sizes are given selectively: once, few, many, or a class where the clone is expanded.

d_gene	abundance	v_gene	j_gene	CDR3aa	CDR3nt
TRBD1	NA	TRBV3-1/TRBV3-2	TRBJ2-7	CASSQQTGASYEQYF	TGTGCCAGCAGCCAACAGACAGGGGCAAGCTACGAGCAGTACTTC
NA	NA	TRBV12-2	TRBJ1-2	CASRLVSYLQGPGYGYTF	TGTGCAAGTCGCTTAGTTTCTTATTTACAGGGACCAGGGTATGGCTACACCTTC
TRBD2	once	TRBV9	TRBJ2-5	CASSKMSGGLLQETQYF	TGTGCCAGCAGCAAAATGAGCGGGGGGCTCCTCCAAGAGACCCAGTACTTC
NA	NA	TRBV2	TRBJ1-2	CARAPGTNYGYTF	TGTGCCAGGGCGCCCGGGACTAACTATGGCTACACCTTC
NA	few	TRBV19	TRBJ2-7	CATGVGYEQYF	TGTGCCACCGGAGTGGGCTACGAGCAGTACTTC
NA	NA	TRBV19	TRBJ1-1	CASSMEQGNTEAFF	TGTGCCAGTAGCATGGAACAGGGTAACACTGAAGCTTTCTTT
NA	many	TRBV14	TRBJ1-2	CASSQVGGSYTF	TGTGCCAGCAGCCAAGTAGGGGGAAGCTACACCTTC
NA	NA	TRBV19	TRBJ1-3	CASSSLFTIYF	TGTGCCAGTAGTAGTCTATTCACCATATATTTT
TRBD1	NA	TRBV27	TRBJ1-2	CASSTMDRDYGYTF	TGTGCCAGCAGTACCATGGACAGGGACTATGGCTACACCTTC
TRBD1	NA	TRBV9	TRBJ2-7	CASSVAAGGYEQYF	TGTGCCAGCAGCGTAGCGGCAGGGGGTTACGAGCAGTACTTC
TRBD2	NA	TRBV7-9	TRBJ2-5	CASSLALGGDQETQYF	TGTGCCAGCAGCTTAGCGCTGGGAGGGGACCAAGAGACCCAGTACTTC
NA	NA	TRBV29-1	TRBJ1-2	CSVVGYTF	TGCAGCGTCGTAGGCTACACCTTC
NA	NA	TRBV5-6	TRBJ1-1	CASIGGAVGTEAFF	TGTGCCAGCATCGGGGGGGCTGTTGGGACTGAAGCTTTCTTT
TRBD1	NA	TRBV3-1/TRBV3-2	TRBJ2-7	CASSQGRGQAYEQYF	TGTGCCAGCAGCCAAGGCAGGGGGCAGGCCTACGAGCAGTACTTC
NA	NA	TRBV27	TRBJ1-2	CASSPTYPQGDYGYTF	TGTGCCAGCAGTCCAACCTATCCACAGGGTGACTATGGCTACACCTTC
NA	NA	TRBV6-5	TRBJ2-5	CASSYSGGAGETQYF	TGTGCCAGCAGTTACTCGGGGGGGGCAGGGGAGACCCAGTACTTC
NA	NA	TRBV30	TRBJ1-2	CAWTPLGRGYYGYTF	TGTGCCTGGACCCCATTGGGGAGGGGGTACTATGGCTACACCTTC
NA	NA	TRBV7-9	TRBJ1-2	CASSLWDYYGYTF	TGTGCCAGCAGCTTATGGGACTACTATGGCTACACCTTC
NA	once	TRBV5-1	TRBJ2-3	CASSLQSTVGDTQYF	TGCGCCAGCAGCTTGCAGTCGACAGTTGGAGATACGCAGTATTTT
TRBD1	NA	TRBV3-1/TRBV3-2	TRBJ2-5	CASSQNRGRKETQYF	TGTGCCAGCAGCCAAAACAGGGGTCGTAAAGAGACCCAGTACTTC
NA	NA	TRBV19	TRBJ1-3	CASRSEAGPGNTIYF	TGTGCCAGTAGATCTGAAGCTGGGCCTGGAAACACCATATATTTT
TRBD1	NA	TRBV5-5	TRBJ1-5	CASSLGQGVPNQPQHF	TGTGCCAGCAGCCTCGGACAGGGGGTCCCCAATCAGCCCCAGCATTTT
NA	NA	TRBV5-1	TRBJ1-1	CASSPTQGGTTEAFF	TGCGCCAGCAGCCCCACACAGGGAGGGACCACTGAAGCTTTCTTT
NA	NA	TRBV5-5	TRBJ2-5	CASSLSAMTETQYF	TGTGCCAGCAGCTTGAGCGCTATGACAGAGACCCAGTACTTC
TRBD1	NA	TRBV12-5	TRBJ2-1	CASGLATTGGGKDEQFF	TGTGCTAGTGGTTTGGCCACGACAGGGGGCGGGAAGGATGAGCAGTTCTTC
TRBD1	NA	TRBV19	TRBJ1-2	CASSDHRGDGYTF	TGTGCCAGTAGTGATCACAGGGGGGACGGCTACACCTTC
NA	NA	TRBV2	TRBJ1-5	CASSEPGRTNQPQHF	TGTGCCAGCAGTGAACCAGGGAGGACCAATCAGCCCCAGCATTTT
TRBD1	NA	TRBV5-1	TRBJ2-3	CASGRQGSITDTQYF	TGCGCCAGCGGAAGACAGGGATCGATCACAGATACGCAGTATTTT
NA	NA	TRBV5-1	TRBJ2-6	CASSLISGLTTGANVLTF	TGCGCCAGCAGCTTGATATCAGGATTGACTACTGGGGCCAACGTCCTGACTTTC
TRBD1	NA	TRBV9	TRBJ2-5	CASSEGQGGETQYF	TGTGCCAGCAGCGAGGGACAGGGTGGCGAGACCCAGTACTTC
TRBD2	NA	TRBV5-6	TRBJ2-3	CASSPRTSRADTQYF	TGTGCCAGCAGCCCGAGGACTAGTCGGGCAGATACGCAGTATTTT
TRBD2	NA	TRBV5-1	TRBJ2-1	CASSPDVRGGYSNEQFF	TGCGCCAGCAGCCCTGACGTCCGCGGGGGGTATAGCAATGAGCAGTTCTTC
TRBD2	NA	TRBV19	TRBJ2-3	CASSIGPGGARDTQYF	TGTGCCAGTAGTATAGGCCCCGGGGGGGCCAGAGATACGCAGTATTTT
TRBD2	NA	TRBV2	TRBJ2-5	CASRLAGEETQYF	TGTGCCAGCAGGCTAGCGGGGGAAGAGACCCAGTACTTC
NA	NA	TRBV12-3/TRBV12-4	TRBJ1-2	CASSLASIGYTF	TGTGCCAGCAGTTTAGCGTCTATAGGCTACACCTTC
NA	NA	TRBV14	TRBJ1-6	CASSQDRGGYSPLHF	TGTGCCAGCAGCCAAGATAGGGGTGGTTACTCACCCCTCCACTTT
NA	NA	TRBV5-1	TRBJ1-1	CASSTRPRGGTEAFF	TGCGCCAGCAGCACAAGACCCAGGGGTGGCACTGAAGCTTTCTTT
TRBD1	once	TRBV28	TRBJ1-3	CASSPRNPTGTGRGVSGNTIYF	TGTGCCAGCAGTCCCCGGAACCCCACCGGGACAGGGAGGGGGGTAAGTGGAAACACCATATATTTT
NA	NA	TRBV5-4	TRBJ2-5	CASSLGADETQYF	TGTGCCAGCAGCTTGGGGGCTGATGAGACCCAGTACTTC
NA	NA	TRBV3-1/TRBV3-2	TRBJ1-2	CASSQDPDRGGYTF	TGTGCCAGCAGCCAAGATCCCGACCGAGGGGGCTACACCTTC
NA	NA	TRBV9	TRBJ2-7	CASSVGTLSYEQYF	TGTGCCAGCAGCGTTGGGACATTATCCTACGAGCAGTACTTC
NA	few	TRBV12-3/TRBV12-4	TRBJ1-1	CASSFGEDTEAFF	TGTGCCAGCAGTTTTGGGGAGGACACTGAAGCTTTCTTT
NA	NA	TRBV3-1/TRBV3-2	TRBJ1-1	CASSTQGNTEAFF	TGTGCCAGCAGCACACAGGGGAACACTGAAGCTTTCTTT
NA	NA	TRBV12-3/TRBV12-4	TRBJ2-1	CASTLGGYDEQFF	TGTGCCAGCACCTTAGGAGGGTACGATGAGCAGTTCTTC
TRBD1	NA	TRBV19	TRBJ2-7	CASSIRDRGYEQYF	TGTGCCAGTAGTATACGGGACAGGGGCTACGAGCAGTACTTC